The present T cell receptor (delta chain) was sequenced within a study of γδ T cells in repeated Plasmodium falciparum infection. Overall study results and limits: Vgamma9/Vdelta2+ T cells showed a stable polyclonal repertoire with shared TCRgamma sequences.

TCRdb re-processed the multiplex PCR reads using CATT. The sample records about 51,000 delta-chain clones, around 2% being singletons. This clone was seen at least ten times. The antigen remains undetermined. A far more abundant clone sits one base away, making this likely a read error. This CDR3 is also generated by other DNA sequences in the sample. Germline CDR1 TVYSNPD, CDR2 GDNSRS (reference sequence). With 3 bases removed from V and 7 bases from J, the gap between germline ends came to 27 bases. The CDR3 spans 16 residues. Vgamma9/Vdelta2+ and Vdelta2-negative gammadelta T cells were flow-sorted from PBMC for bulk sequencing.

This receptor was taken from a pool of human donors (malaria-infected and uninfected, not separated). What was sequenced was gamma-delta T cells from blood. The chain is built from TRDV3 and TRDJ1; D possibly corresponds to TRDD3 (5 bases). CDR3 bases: TGTGCCTTCACCCTATCGGAGGGGAGAGGGGCCATTAAACTCATCTTT. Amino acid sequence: CAFTLSEGRGAIKLIF. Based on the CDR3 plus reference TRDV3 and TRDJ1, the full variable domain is CDKVTQSSPDQTVASGSEVVLLCTYDTVYSNPDLFWYRIRPDYSFQFVFYGDNSRSEGADFTQGRFSVKHILTQKAFHLVISPVRTEDSATYYCAFTLSEGRGAIKLIFGKGTRVTVEP.